Below are 13 T cell receptor beta chains sequenced from a single sample in a study of OX40 agonist ivuxolimab in advanced cancers. The method was immunoSEQ multiplex PCR; TCRdb's version includes in-frame clones alone and lacks a portion of them. The data contain about 76,000 clones, approximately 86% of them singletons. Sequences were derived from CD4+ or CD8+ T cells sorted from blood, sampled in a trial of the OX40 agonist ivuxolimab. These receptor sequences come from an adult with an advanced solid tumor such as melanoma, head and neck, liver or kidney cancer.

The chain links TRBV7-9 to TRBJ1-1; D call uncertain. V gave up 1 base and J gave up 1 base, with 13 bases separating them. Germline loops: CDR1 SEHNR, CDR2 FQNEAQ (reference sequence). The CDR3 runs 16 residues. This CDR3 reads CASSLELNLPNTEAFF. As DNA, the CDR3 is TGTGCCAGCAGCTTAGAATTGAACTTACCGAACACTGAAGCTTTCTTT.

This clone was seen a single time. The chain employs TRBV29-1 and TRBJ2-5; D is unclear. Germline V CDR1 and CDR2: SQVTM, ANQGSEA. Between the trimmed V and J ends, which lost 6 bases and 2 bases, there was a span of 7 bases. This CDR3 spans 11 amino acids. CDR3 nucleotide sequence: TGCAGCGTCCGACTTCAAGAGACCCAGTACTTC. It is translated as CSVRLQETQYF.

The chain employs TRBV19 and TRBJ2-2; the D call may be TRBD1 or TRBD2 (5 bases each). V was shortened by 6 bases and J by 5 bases, with 16 bases between the two germline ends. Germline CDR1 and CDR2: LNHDA and SQIVND (reference sequence). CDR3 length equals 15 residues. The CDR3 region has the DNA TGTGCCAGTAGGTCGGGGCAGGGTAGGACCGGGGAGCTGTTTTTT. It yields the protein CASRSGQGRTGELFF.

The rearrangement joins TRBV27 to TRBJ2-2; 9 nucleotides match TRBD1. V lost 6 bases to trimming and J lost 4 bases; unmatched junction nucleotides: 12. The germline V gene encodes CDR1 MNHEY and CDR2 SMNVEV (reference sequence). The length of the CDR3 is 17 residues. The CDR3 sequence: CASSLWGTGTRTGELFF. The CDR3 DNA sequence: TGTGCCAGCAGCCTTTGGGGGACAGGGACTCGCACCGGGGAGCTGTTTTTT.

CDR3 sequence reads: CASSFGDLSYEQYF. The CDR3 nucleotides are TGTGCCAGCAGTTTCGGGGACCTCTCCTACGAGCAGTACTTC. V usage is TRBV28 and J usage is TRBJ2-7, with D perhaps matching TRBD1 or TRBD2 (5 bases each). Looked up from germline, CDR1 is MDHEN and CDR2 is SYDVKM. This CDR3 spans 14 amino acids. V lost 3 bases, J lost 0 bases, and 9 bases lay in between.

The chain couples TRBV18 to TRBJ2-1, with D uncertain. Germline assignment: CDR1 KGHSH and CDR2 LQKENI. The CDR3 is 14 residues long. Trimming stripped 1 base from V and 0 bases from J, with 4 bases between. The CDR3 bases are TGTGCCAGCTCACCACAGGGCTCCTACAATGAGCAGTTCTTC. This codes for CASSPQGSYNEQFF.

V gene TRBV5-4 combines with J gene TRBJ1-5; no definite D call. Germline V lookup: CDR1 SGHNT, CDR2 YYREEE (reference sequence). The CDR3 runs to 16 residues. Trimming took off 0 bases at V and 0 bases at J, with 10 bases between the two ends. The CDR3 DNA is TGTGCCAGCAGCTTGGATAGGGTAATTAGCAATCAGCCCCAGCATTTT. Its protein product is CASSLDRVISNQPQHF.

This chain links TRBV6-6 with TRBJ2-7; 11 bases agree with TRBD2. The CDR3 contains 14 residues. The ends lost 7 bases at V and 2 bases at J; junction bases unmatched: 4. Germline V gives CDR1 MNHNY, CDR2 SVGAGI (reference sequence). CDR3 DNA sequence: TGTGCCAGCACACTAGCGGGGGCCCCCTACGAGCAGTACTTC. It translates to CASTLAGAPYEQYF.

The chain combines TRBV28 with TRBJ1-1; D not certain. The V gene's germline CDR1 is MDHEN and CDR2 SYDVKM. CDR3 size: 18 residues. V lost 4 bases to trimming and J lost 4 bases, with 25 bases between them. DNA for the CDR3: TGTGCCAGCAGTTCCTATTCCCGCTTTCGGGCGGAATTCACTGAAGCTTTCTTT. This translates into CASSSYSRFRAEFTEAFF. Full variable domain (rest looked up from reference TRBV28 and TRBJ1-1): DVKVTQSSRYLVKRTGEKVFLECVQDMDHENMFWYRQDPGLGLRLIYFSYDVKMKEKGDIPEGYSVSREKKERFSLILESASTNQTSMYLCASSSYSRFRAEFTEAFFGQGTRLTVV.

This chain links TRBV18 with TRBJ2-5, with D perhaps assigned TRBD1 or TRBD2 (5 bases each). Germline CDR1 KGHSH, CDR2 LQKENI. CDR3 length: 16 residues. V was pared by 6 bases and J by 1 base, with 18 bases between. In DNA, the CDR3 is TGTGCCAGCTCGCTCTCGAGCCGGGACGGCCAAGAGACCCAGTACTTC. Its protein is CASSLSSRDGQETQYF.

The chain joins TRBV6-6 to TRBJ2-1; 14 bases map to TRBD2. Germline-derived CDR1 and CDR2 are MNHNY and SVGAGI (reference sequence). The CDR3 contains 14 residues. The J segment lost 9 bases and the V segment lost 5 bases, leaving 3 bases of the junction unmatched. The CDR3 sequence: CASSRTSGGIEQFF. The CDR3 bases are TGTGCCAGCAGTCGGACTAGCGGGGGGATTGAGCAGTTCTTC.

This rearrangement joins TRBV18 to TRBJ2-2; possibly TRBD1 for D (6 bases). Trimming took off 1 base at V and 7 bases at J, with 13 bases between the two ends. The CDR3 spans 15 residues. Germline V lookup: CDR1 KGHSH, CDR2 LQKENI. The DNA of the CDR3 is TGTGCCAGCTCACCACTTTCAGGGGAAGACGGGGAGCTGTTTTTT. Translated, it gives CASSPLSGEDGELFF.

This chain joins TRBV5-1 and TRBJ2-5; 7 nucleotides match TRBD1. This CDR3 has 16 amino acids. The V gene's germline CDR1 is SGHRS and CDR2 YFSETQ. V trimming: 0 bases; J trimming: 1 base; junction bases outside the gene matches: 6. The CDR3 sequence is CASSLAYGTAQETQYF. CDR3 coding DNA: TGCGCCAGCAGCTTGGCCTATGGGACAGCCCAAGAGACCCAGTACTTC.